Here is one T cell receptor (beta chain) with its context. TCRdb keeps only in-frame clones here, not all; method: immunoSEQ multiplex PCR. In the table there are just over 95,000 clones, 84% of which are singletons. This sample was taken from a study of radiation and T cells in renal cell carcinoma. The germline V and J ends were trimmed by 3 bases and 0 bases, with 16 bases remaining between them. The CDR3 is 17 residues long. Germline CDR1 reads SGHKS; CDR2 reads YYEKEE (reference sequence). The time point denotes: blood 4 weeks post-SBRT, at nephrectomy. As for treatment: 15 Gy SBRT to primary tumor, nephrectomy 4 weeks later. After SBRT, blood was collected at 2 and 4 weeks, plus baseline.

Sample: blood, taken from a patient whose treatment included radiotherapy and nephrectomy. The TCR was taken from a man in his 60s with renal cell carcinoma. The V and J genes are TRBV5-5 and TRBJ1-3; D is ambiguous. The CDR3 DNA is TGTGCCAGCAGCTCACTAATGACGGACGTCTCTGGAAACACCATATATTTT. Translation gives CASSSLMTDVSGNTIYF.